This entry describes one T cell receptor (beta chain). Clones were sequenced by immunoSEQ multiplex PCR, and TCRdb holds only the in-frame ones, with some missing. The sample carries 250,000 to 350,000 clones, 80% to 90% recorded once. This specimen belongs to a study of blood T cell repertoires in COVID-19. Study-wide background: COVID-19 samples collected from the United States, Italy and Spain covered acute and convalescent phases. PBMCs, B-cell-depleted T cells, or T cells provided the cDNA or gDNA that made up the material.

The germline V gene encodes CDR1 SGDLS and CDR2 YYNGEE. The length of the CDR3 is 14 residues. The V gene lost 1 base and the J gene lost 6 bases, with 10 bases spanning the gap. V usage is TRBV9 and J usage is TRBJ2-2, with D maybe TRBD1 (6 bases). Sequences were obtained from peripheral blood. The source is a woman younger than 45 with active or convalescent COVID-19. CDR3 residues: CASSVISGAGELFF. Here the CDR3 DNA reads TGTGCCAGCAGCGTAATATCAGGGGCCGGGGAGCTGTTTTTT.